This is a list of T cell receptor beta chains from one sample in a study of blood T cell repertoires in COVID-19. TCRdb keeps only in-frame clones here, not all; method: immunoSEQ multiplex PCR. The profile covers fewer than 250,000 clones, with around nine tenths appearing a single time and more than 10% taken by the ten largest. Sample: PBMCs or T cells enriched from blood (not recorded which). The receptors originated from a man aged 25-45 years who had recovered from COVID-19. Both conserved end residues are part of each CDR3. Fields, in order: J gene, clone size, D gene, V gene, CDR3 protein, CDR3 DNA. A D gene is named only where the DNA matches it firmly. Only part of the rows carry a size: once, few, many, or a class if the clone is expanded.

>TRBJ2-3|NA|NA|TRBV7-2
CASSLARGSDTQYF
TGTGCCAGCAGCTTAGCAAGGGGGTCAGATACGCAGTATTTT
>TRBJ1-1|NA|NA|TRBV10-1
CASSELLNTEAFF
TGCGCCAGCAGTGAGTTATTGAACACTGAAGCTTTCTTT
>TRBJ2-7|NA|NA|TRBV28
CASSFSLILSTKYSYEQYF
TGTGCCAGCAGTTTCTCCCTCATTTTGAGCACCAAATACTCCTACGAGCAGTACTTC
>TRBJ2-2|NA|TRBD2|TRBV11-2
CASSWGLAWNTGELFF
TGTGCCAGCAGCTGGGGACTAGCCTGGAACACCGGGGAGCTGTTTTTT
>TRBJ2-7|NA|TRBD2|TRBV10-3
CAIGGRASGGTYEQYF
TGTGCCATCGGAGGCCGGGCTAGCGGGGGGACCTACGAGCAGTACTTC
>TRBJ1-5|NA|TRBD1|TRBV7-8
CASGQGWKPQHF
TGTGCCAGCGGACAGGGGTGGAAGCCCCAGCATTTT
>TRBJ1-2|once|NA|TRBV28
CASGQEGEVHYGYTF
TGTGCCAGCGGCCAAGAGGGGGAAGTTCACTATGGCTACACCTTC
>TRBJ1-2|NA|TRBD1|TRBV19
CASIVTGGADYGYTF
TGTGCCAGTATTGTGACAGGGGGCGCGGACTATGGCTACACCTTC
>TRBJ2-6|NA|TRBD1|TRBV5-1
CASSPGTGPTSGANVLTF
TGCGCCAGCAGCCCCGGGACAGGCCCTACCTCTGGGGCCAACGTCCTGACTTTC
>TRBJ1-5|NA|NA|TRBV3-1/TRBV3-2
CASSQGEYSNQPQHF
TGTGCCAGCAGCCAAGGGGAGTATAGCAATCAGCCCCAGCATTTT
>TRBJ2-7|once|TRBD2|TRBV19
CASSLGLAGGLGNSYEQYF
TGTGCCAGTAGTCTCGGACTAGCGGGAGGGTTAGGAAACTCCTACGAGCAGTACTTC
>TRBJ2-5|NA|TRBD1|TRBV18
CASSPGQGARETQYF
TGTGCCAGCTCACCAGGACAGGGGGCAAGAGAGACCCAGTACTTC
>TRBJ2-7|NA|TRBD1|TRBV7-2
CASSPGTGTHEQYF
TGTGCCAGCAGCCCTGGGACAGGTACCCACGAGCAGTACTTC
>TRBJ1-2|NA|NA|TRBV10-3
CATFRGDQGYTF
TGTGCCACCTTTCGCGGGGACCAAGGCTACACCTTC
>TRBJ1-4|NA|NA|TRBV7-9
CASSSGKDGEKLFF
TGTGCCAGCAGCTCCGGGAAGGATGGCGAAAAACTGTTTTTT
>TRBJ1-6|NA|NA|TRBV7-8
CASSLEGYNSPLHF
TGTGCCAGCAGCTTGGAGGGCTATAATTCACCCCTCCACTTT
>TRBJ2-1|NA|TRBD2|TRBV11-3
CASSLDGGYNEQFF
TGTGCCAGCAGCTTAGACGGGGGGTACAATGAGCAGTTCTTC
>TRBJ2-3|NA|NA|TRBV3-1/TRBV3-2
CASSPGWDTQYF
TGTGCCAGCAGCCCCGGGTGGGATACGCAGTATTTT
>TRBJ2-1|NA|TRBD1|TRBV7-3
CASSLNIGGQGFNEQFF
TGTGCCAGCAGCTTAAATATAGGTGGACAGGGTTTTAATGAGCAGTTCTTC
>TRBJ2-7|NA|NA|TRBV9
CASSVAGTSNEQYF
TGTGCCAGCAGCGTAGCTGGAACTAGTAACGAGCAGTACTTC
>TRBJ2-3|few|TRBD2|TRBV3-1/TRBV3-2
CASSPGTSGTDTQYF
TGTGCCAGCAGCCCGGGGACTAGCGGCACAGATACGCAGTATTTT
>TRBJ2-7|NA|TRBD1|TRBV5-1
CASSIEGQPPYEQYF
TGCGCCAGCAGCATCGAGGGACAGCCACCCTACGAGCAGTACTTC
>TRBJ2-7|NA|TRBD1|TRBV25-1
CASTLLHDSGTGQYEQYF
TGTGCCAGCACCCTTCTACATGACTCCGGGACAGGGCAGTACGAGCAGTACTTC
>TRBJ2-1|NA|TRBD2|TRBV2
CASSAGSGRSEQFF
TGTGCCAGCAGTGCGGGTAGCGGGAGGTCTGAGCAGTTCTTC
>TRBJ1-2|once|NA|TRBV6-5
CASSYGQGKGYTF
TGTGCCAGCAGTTACGGGCAGGGAAAGGGCTACACCTTC
>TRBJ2-2|NA|NA|TRBV2
CASSLDYTGELFF
TGTGCCAGCAGTTTGGACTACACCGGGGAGCTGTTTTTT